This T cell receptor beta chain was observed in a study of blood T cells in healthy people across ages. A sample-barcoded 5' primer and a J-beta primer mix were used in a second PCR of roughly 7 to 11 cycles. TCRdb ran MiXCR on the 5' RACE reads and lists one entry per CDR3 protein. The sample shows more than 500,000 distinct CDR3 sequences, 27% of them seen only once. Trimming removed 2 bases from V and 8 bases from J, with 15 bases in between. The CDR3 extends over 14 amino acids. Germline V gives CDR1 SQVTM, CDR2 ANQGSEA. This clonotype was seen a few times. These data also formed part of another study, on T cells of mothers and their children. In that study: Extraction yielded RNA that went, in full, into cDNA synthesis at around 1.4 ug per 15 ul. Random nucleotides (2-4) and sample barcodes were added by the M1S primer used in the second PCR. Sequencing returned over 8 million TCR beta CDR3 reads per mother and about 3 million per child. When mothers and children were related, their normalized repertoire overlap, which was always slightly higher, did not differ significantly from that of unrelated pairs.

Sample: blood. This receptor was obtained from a boy between 2 and 10 years old in good health. This rearrangement joins TRBV29-1 to TRBJ1-4; maybe TRBD1 (6 bases). The CDR3 nucleotides read TGCAGCGTTGAAAGGCCAGGGGAGCGAGAAAAACTGTTTTTT. Its protein is CSVERPGEREKLFF.